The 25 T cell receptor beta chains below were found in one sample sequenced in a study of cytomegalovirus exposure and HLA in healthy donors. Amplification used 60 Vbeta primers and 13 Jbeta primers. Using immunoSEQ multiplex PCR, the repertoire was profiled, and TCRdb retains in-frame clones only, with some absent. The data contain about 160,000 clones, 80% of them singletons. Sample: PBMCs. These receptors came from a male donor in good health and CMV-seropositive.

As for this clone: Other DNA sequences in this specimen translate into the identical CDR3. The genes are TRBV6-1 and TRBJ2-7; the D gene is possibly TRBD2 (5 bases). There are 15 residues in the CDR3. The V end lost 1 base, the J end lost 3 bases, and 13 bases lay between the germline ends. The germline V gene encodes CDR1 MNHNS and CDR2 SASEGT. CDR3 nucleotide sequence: TGTGCCAGCAGTGAAGGCCTAGCCGAACTCTACGAGCAGTACTTC. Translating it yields CASSEGLAELYEQYF.

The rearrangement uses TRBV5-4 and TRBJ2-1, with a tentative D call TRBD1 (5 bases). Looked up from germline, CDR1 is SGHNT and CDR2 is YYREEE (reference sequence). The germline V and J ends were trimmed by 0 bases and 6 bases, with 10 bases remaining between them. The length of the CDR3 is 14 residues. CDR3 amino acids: CASSLGGRANEQFF. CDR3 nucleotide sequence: TGTGCCAGCAGCTTGGGGGGCAGGGCCAATGAGCAGTTCTTC.

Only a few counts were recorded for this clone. In DNA form, the CDR3 reads TGTGCCAGCAGTTTGACAGCAGATCAGCCCCAGCATTTT. This sequence encodes CASSLTADQPQHF. This chain joins TRBV6-4 and TRBJ1-5; possible D gene TRBD1, 5 bases. Trimming left V 5 bases short and J 5 bases short, with 10 bases between. Germline V CDR1 and CDR2: MRHNA, SNTAGT. The CDR3 length is 13 residues.

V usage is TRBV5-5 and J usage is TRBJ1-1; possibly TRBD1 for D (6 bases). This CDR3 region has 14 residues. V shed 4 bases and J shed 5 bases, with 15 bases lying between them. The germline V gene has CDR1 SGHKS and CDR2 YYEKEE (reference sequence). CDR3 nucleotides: TGTGCCAGCAGCCCGGTAGCAGGGGCGACTGAAGCTTTCTTT. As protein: CASSPVAGATEAFF.

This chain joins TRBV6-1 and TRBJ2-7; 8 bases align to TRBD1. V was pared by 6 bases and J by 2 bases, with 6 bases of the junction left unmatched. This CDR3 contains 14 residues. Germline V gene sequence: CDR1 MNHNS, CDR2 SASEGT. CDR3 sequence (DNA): TGTGCCAGCAGGAGACAGGGGTTAACCTACGAGCAGTACTTC. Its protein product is CASRRQGLTYEQYF.

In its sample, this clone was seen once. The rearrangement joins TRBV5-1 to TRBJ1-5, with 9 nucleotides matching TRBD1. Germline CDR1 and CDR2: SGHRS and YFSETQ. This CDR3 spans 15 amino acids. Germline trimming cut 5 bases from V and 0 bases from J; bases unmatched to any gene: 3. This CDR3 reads CASRRGQGSNQPQHF. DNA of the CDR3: TGCGCCAGCAGACGGGGACAGGGTAGCAATCAGCCCCAGCATTTT.

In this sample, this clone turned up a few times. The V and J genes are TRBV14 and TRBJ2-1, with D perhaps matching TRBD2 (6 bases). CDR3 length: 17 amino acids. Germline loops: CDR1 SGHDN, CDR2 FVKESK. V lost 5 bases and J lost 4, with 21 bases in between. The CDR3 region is CASSSHRDAGRYNEQFF. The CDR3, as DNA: TGTGCCAGCAGCTCCCATCGGGATGCGGGACGTTACAATGAGCAGTTCTTC.

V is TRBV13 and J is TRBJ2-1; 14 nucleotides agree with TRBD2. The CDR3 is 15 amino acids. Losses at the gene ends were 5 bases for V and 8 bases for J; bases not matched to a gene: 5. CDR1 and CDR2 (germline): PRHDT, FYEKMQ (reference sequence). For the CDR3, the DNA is TGTGCCAGCAGCCCCCGACTAGCGGGAGGGGATGAGCAGTTCTTC. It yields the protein CASSPRLAGGDEQFF.

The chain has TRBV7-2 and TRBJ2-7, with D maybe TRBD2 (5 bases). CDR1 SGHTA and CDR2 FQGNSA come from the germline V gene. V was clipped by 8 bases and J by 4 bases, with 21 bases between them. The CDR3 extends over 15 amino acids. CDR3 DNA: TGTGCCAGCTCGGAGGCCAGGCTAGCAGGATACGAGCAGTACTTC. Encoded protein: CASSEARLAGYEQYF. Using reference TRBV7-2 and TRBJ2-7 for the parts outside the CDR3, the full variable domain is GAGVSQSPSNKVTEKGKDVELRCDPISGHTALYWYRQSLGQGLEFLIYFQGNSAPDKSGLPSDRFSAERTGGSVSTLTIQRTQQEDSAVYLCASSEARLAGYEQYFGPGTRLTVT.

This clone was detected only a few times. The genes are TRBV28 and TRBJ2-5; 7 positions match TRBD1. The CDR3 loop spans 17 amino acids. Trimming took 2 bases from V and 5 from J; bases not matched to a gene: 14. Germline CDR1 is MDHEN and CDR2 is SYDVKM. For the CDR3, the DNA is TGTGCCAGCAGTTTACCCCTACAGGGGAAGTTTGTGGAGACCCAGTACTTC. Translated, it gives CASSLPLQGKFVETQYF.

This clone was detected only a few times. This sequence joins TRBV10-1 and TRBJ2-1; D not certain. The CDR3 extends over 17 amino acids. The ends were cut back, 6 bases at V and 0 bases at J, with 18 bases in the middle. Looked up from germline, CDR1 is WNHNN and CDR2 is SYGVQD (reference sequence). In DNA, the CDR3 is TGCGCCAGCAGCCTCGGGTTCGGCGTTAGCTCCTACAATGAGCAGTTCTTC. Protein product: CASSLGFGVSSYNEQFF.

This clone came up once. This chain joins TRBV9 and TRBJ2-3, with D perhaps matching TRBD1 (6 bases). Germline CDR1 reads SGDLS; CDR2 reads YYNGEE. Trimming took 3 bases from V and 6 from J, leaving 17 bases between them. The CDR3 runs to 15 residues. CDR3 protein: CASSARLSGADTQYF. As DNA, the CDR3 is TGTGCCAGCAGCGCGCGACTATCAGGGGCGGATACGCAGTATTTT. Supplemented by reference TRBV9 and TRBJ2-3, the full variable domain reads DSGVTQTPKHLITATGQRVTLRCSPRSGDLSVYWYQQSLDQGLQFLIQYYNGEERAKGNILERFSAQQFPDLHSELNLSSLELGDSALYFCASSARLSGADTQYFGPGTRLTVL.

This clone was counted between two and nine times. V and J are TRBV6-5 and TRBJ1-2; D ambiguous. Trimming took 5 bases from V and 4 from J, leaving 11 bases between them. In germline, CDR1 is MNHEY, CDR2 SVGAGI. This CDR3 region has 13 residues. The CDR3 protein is CASSPGRGYGYTF. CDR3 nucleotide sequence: TGTGCCAGCAGTCCCGGCCGAGGCTATGGCTACACCTTC.

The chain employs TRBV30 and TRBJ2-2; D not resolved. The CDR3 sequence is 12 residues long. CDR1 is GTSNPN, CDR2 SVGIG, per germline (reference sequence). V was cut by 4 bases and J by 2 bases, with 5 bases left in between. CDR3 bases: TGTGCCTGGACCGGTAACACCGGGGAGCTGTTTTTT. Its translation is CAWTGNTGELFF. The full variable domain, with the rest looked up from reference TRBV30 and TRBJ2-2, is SQTIHQWPATLVQPVGSPLSLECTVEGTSNPNLYWYRQAAGRGLQLLFYSVGIGQISSEVPQNLSASRPQDRQFILSSKKLLLSDSGFYLCAWTGNTGELFFGEGSRLTVL.

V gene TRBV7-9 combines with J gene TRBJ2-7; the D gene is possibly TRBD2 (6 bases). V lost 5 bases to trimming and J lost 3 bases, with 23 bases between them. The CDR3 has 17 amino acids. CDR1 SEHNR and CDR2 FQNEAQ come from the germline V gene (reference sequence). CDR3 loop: CASSGAPGLVFFYEQYF. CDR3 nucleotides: TGTGCCAGCAGCGGGGCGCCGGGACTCGTGTTTTTCTACGAGCAGTACTTC.

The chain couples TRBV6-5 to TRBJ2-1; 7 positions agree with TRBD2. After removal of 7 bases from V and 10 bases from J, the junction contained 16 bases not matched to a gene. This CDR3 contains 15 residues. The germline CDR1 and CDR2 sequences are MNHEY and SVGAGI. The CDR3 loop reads CASTRGDPGVREQFF. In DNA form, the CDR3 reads TGTGCCAGCACCCGGGGGGACCCCGGAGTTCGAGAGCAGTTCTTC.

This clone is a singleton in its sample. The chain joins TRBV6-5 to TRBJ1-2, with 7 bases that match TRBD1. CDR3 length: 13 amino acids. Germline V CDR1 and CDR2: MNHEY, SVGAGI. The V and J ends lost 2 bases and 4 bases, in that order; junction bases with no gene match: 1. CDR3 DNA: TGTGCCAGCAGTTACAGGGACAGCTATGGCTACACCTTC. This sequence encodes CASSYRDSYGYTF.

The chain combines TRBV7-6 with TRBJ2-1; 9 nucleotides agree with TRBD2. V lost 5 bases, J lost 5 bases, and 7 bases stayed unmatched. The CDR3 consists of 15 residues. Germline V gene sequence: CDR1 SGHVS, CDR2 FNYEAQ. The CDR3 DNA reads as TGTGCCAGCAGCCTTAGCGGGGGTCCCCACAATGAGCAGTTCTTC. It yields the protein CASSLSGGPHNEQFF.

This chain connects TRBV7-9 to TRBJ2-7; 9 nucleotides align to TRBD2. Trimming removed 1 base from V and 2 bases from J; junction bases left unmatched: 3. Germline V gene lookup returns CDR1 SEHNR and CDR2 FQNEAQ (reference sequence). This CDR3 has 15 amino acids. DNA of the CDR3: TGTGCCAGCAGCTTAGGGACTAGCGTTACCTACGAGCAGTACTTC. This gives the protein CASSLGTSVTYEQYF.

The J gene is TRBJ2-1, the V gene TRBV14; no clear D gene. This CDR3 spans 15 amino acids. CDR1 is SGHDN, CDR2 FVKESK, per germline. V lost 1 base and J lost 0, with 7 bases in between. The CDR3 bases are TGTGCCAGCAGCCAAGCTTACATCTCCTACAATGAGCAGTTCTTC. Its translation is CASSQAYISYNEQFF.

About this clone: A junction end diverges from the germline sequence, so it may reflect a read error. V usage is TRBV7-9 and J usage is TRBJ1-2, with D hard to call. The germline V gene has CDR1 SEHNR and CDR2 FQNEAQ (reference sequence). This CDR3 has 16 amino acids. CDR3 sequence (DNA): TGTTCCAGCAGCTACCCGGACTCCCAGCCCCACTATGGCTACACCTTC. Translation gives CSSSYPDSQPHYGYTF.

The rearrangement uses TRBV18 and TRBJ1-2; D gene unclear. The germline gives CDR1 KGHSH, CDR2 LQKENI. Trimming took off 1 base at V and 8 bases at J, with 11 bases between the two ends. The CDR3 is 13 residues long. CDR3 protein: CASSPQPLEGYTF. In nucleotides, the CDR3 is TGTGCCAGCTCACCACAACCCCTAGAGGGCTACACCTTC.

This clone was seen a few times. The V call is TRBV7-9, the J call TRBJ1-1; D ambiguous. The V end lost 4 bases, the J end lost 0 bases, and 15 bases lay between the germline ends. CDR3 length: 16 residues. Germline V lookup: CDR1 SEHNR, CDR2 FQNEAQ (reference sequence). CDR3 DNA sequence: TGTGCCAGCAGCTCTCCCACTCCAAGCATGAACACTGAAGCTTTCTTT. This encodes CASSSPTPSMNTEAFF.

The CDR3 loop reads CAWTQSNTEAFF. In nucleotides, the CDR3 is TGTGCCTGGACACAGTCGAACACTGAAGCTTTCTTT. The chain has TRBV30 and TRBJ1-1, with D hard to call. Per the germline V gene, CDR1 is GTSNPN and CDR2 is SVGIG (reference sequence). The CDR3 length is 12 residues. V was shortened by 4 bases and J by 1 base, with 7 bases between the two germline ends.

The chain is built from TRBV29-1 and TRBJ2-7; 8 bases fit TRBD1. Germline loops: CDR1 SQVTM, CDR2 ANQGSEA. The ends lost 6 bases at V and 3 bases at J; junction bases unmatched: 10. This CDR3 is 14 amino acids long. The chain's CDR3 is CSVPGTGTFYEQYF. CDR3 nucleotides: TGCAGCGTCCCTGGGACAGGAACTTTCTACGAGCAGTACTTC.